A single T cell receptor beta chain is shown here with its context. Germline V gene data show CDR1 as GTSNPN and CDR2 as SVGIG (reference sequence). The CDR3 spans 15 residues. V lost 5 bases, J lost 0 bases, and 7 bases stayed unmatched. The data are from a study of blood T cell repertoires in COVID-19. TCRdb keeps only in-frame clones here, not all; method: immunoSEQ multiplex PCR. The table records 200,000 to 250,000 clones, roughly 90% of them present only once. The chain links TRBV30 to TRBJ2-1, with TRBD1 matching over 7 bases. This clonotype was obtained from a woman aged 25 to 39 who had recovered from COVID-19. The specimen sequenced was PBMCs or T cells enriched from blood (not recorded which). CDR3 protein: CAWDPGQSSYNEQFF. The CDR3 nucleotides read TGTGCCTGGGACCCGGGACAGAGCTCCTACAATGAGCAGTTCTTC.